One and the same sample provided the 32 T cell receptor beta chains below, sequenced in a study of blood T cell repertoires in COVID-19. TCRdb's copy holds only in-frame clones and misses some; the assay was immunoSEQ multiplex PCR. This table has 55,000 to 70,000 clones, 80% to 90% appearing once. Sequencing input: peripheral blood. The receptors were gathered from an elderly man with acute or convalescent COVID-19.

V is TRBV19 and J is TRBJ2-4, with a tentative D call TRBD2 (5 bases). Trimming shortened V by 7 bases and J by 4 bases, and 17 bases separated the two germline ends. CDR1 and CDR2 (germline): LNHDA, SQIVND (reference sequence). The CDR3 consists of 15 residues. CDR3 in amino acids: CASMVPGLRKNIQYF. The CDR3, as DNA: TGTGCCAGTATGGTCCCCGGACTGCGGAAAAACATTCAGTACTTC.

The chain is built from TRBV28 and TRBJ2-7; no reliable D call. Germline V gives CDR1 MDHEN, CDR2 SYDVKM. The CDR3 totals 14 residues. The V gene lost 6 bases and the J gene lost 0 bases, with 12 bases spanning the gap. DNA of the CDR3: TGTGCCAGCAGCCTGACACAGAGCTCCTACGAGCAGTACTTC. This translates into CASSLTQSSYEQYF.

The genes are TRBV28 and TRBJ1-5, with 11 bases lining up with TRBD1. Unmatched junction bases numbered 6, after V lost 7 bases and J lost 7 bases. The CDR3 totals 14 residues. Germline CDR1 and CDR2: MDHEN and SYDVKM. The CDR3 bases are TGTGCCAGCACCGGGACAGGGGGGAGGCAGCCCCAGCATTTT. Its protein product is CASTGTGGRQPQHF.

The gene calls are TRBV4-1 and TRBJ1-1; TRBD1 aligns across 8 bases. The germline V gene encodes CDR1 MGHRA and CDR2 YSYEKL. The V segment lost 0 bases and the J segment 5 bases; nucleotides outside the gene matches: 5. The CDR3 covers 15 residues. DNA of the CDR3: TGCGCCAGCAGCCAAGAGGACAGGGTTTGGACTGAAGCTTTCTTT. Its translation: CASSQEDRVWTEAFF.

The chain joins TRBV5-1 to TRBJ2-7, with D unclear. The CDR3 is made up of 13 amino acids. V lost 0 bases, J lost 3 bases, and 7 bases lay in between. From germline, CDR1 is SGHRS and CDR2 YFSETQ. The CDR3 loop is CASSLDGDYEQYF. CDR3 nucleotides: TGCGCCAGCAGCTTGGACGGAGACTACGAGCAGTACTTC. The complete variable domain, with remaining parts taken from reference TRBV5-1 and TRBJ2-7, reads KAGVTQTPRYLIKTRGQQVTLSCSPISGHRSVSWYQQTPGQGLQFLFEYFSETQRNKGNFPGRFSGRQFSNSRSEMNVSTLELGDSALYLCASSLDGDYEQYFGPGTRLTVT.

This clone was detected only a few times. The chain employs TRBV2 and TRBJ2-3; D is undetermined. There are 12 residues in the CDR3. V shed 5 bases and J shed 2 bases, with 5 bases lying between them. CDR1 and CDR2 (germline): SNHLY, FYNNEI. Here the CDR3 reads CASSQFTDTQYF. The CDR3 DNA follows: TGTGCCAGCAGTCAATTCACAGATACGCAGTATTTT.

V gene TRBV29-1 combines with J gene TRBJ2-1; 7 bases are a match to TRBD2. The CDR3 totals 14 residues. The germline V gene has CDR1 SQVTM and CDR2 ANQGSEA. J lost 7 bases, V lost 7 bases, and 13 bases had no gene match. CDR3 sequence (DNA): TGCAGCGCCTTGGGAGGGCGCGAGGGGAATGAGCAGTTCTTC. This sequence encodes CSALGGREGNEQFF.

The sample holds one count of this clone. The chain recombines TRBV19 with TRBJ2-2; 9 bases map to TRBD2. The CDR3 sequence is 14 residues long. The V segment lost 5 bases and the J segment 5 bases; nucleotides outside the gene matches: 3. The germline gives CDR1 LNHDA, CDR2 SQIVND (reference sequence). In DNA, the CDR3 is TGTGCCAGTAGTCGGCTAGCGGGAACCGGGGAGCTGTTTTTT. Its translation is CASSRLAGTGELFF.

The chain uses TRBV4-3 and TRBJ1-2; D is uncertain. Germline V lookup: CDR1 LGHNA, CDR2 YSLEER. The CDR3 covers 14 residues. The V end lost 0 bases, the J end lost 6 bases, and 11 bases lay between the germline ends. The CDR3: CASSQDTAGNGYTF. CDR3 in DNA: TGCGCCAGCAGCCAAGATACGGCAGGAAATGGCTACACCTTC.

The chain links TRBV27 to TRBJ2-7, with TRBD1 matching over 12 bases. The CDR3 covers 14 residues. V gave up 4 bases and J gave up 5 bases; unmatched junction bases: 3. Germline-derived CDR1 and CDR2 are MNHEY and SMNVEV (reference sequence). The CDR3 sequence is CASSSRDRGHEQYF. In nucleotides, the CDR3 is TGTGCCAGCAGTTCCCGGGACAGGGGGCACGAGCAGTACTTC.

This clone appeared once. The V and J genes are TRBV24-1 and TRBJ2-1; D is unresolved. Germline lookup yields CDR1 KGHDR and CDR2 SFDVKD. V lost 4 bases to trimming and J lost 10 bases, with 7 bases between them. The CDR3 extends over 11 amino acids. CDR3 in DNA: TGTGCCACCAGTGACAAGACAGAGCAGTTCTTC. It codes for CATSDKTEQFF.

This clone was seen just once. The rearrangement links TRBV7-2 to TRBJ1-2; 8 bases are shared with TRBD1. The CDR3 loop spans 13 amino acids. The V gene's germline CDR1 is SGHTA and CDR2 FQGNSA. The junction had 3 bases not matched to a gene; V was cut back by 3 bases and J by 6 bases. The CDR3 is CASSLQGANGYTF. The CDR3 bases are TGTGCCAGCAGCTTGCAGGGGGCGAATGGCTACACCTTC.

The chain has TRBV4-3 and TRBJ2-1; TRBD2 aligns across 7 bases. V dropped 3 bases and J dropped 5; count of bases not matched to a gene: 7. Germline CDR1 LGHNA, CDR2 YSLEER. This CDR3 region has 15 residues. CDR3 coding DNA: TGCGCCAGCAGCCATCCGGGACTAACCGACAATGAGCAGTTCTTC. Its translation is CASSHPGLTDNEQFF.

The chain carries TRBV4-2 and TRBJ2-2; possible D gene TRBD2, 5 bases. Trimming took 5 bases from V and 7 from J, leaving 20 bases between them. Germline CDR1 LGHNA, CDR2 YNFKEQ. This CDR3 is built from 16 residues. The CDR3 bases are TGTGCCAGCAGCAGGAATAGCGCCAATCTGGACGGGGAGCTGTTTTTT. Protein: CASSRNSANLDGELFF.

This sequence joins TRBV19 and TRBJ1-5; a possible D gene is TRBD1 (6 bases). The ends were cut back, 5 bases at V and 5 bases at J, with 10 bases in the middle. CDR1 is LNHDA, CDR2 SQIVND, per germline (reference sequence). The CDR3 totals 13 residues. CDR3: CASSVTGDQPQHF. As DNA, the CDR3 is TGTGCCAGTAGTGTGACAGGAGATCAGCCCCAGCATTTT.

V usage is TRBV30 and J usage is TRBJ1-1; tentative D call: TRBD1 (6 bases). The CDR3 covers 14 residues. CDR1 is GTSNPN and CDR2 is SVGIG in the germline V gene (reference sequence). V was cut by 1 base and J by 0 bases, with 9 bases left in between. CDR3 protein: CAWSADRMNTEAFF. The CDR3 region has the DNA TGTGCCTGGAGTGCCGACAGGATGAACACTGAAGCTTTCTTT.

This clone is a singleton in its sample. The gene calls are TRBV30 and TRBJ1-6; D is unresolved. V lost 0 bases to trimming and J lost 2 bases, with 14 bases between them. CDR3 length: 17 amino acids. Germline V gives CDR1 GTSNPN, CDR2 SVGIG (reference sequence). Here the CDR3 DNA reads TGTGCCTGGAGTGTACGAGGGTATAGGACCTATAATTCACCCCTCCACTTT. Translated: CAWSVRGYRTYNSPLHF.

About this clone itself: The junction does not match germline at one end; this may be a read error. The rearrangement links TRBV4-2 to TRBJ2-3, with D perhaps TRBD2 (5 bases). The germline gives CDR1 LGHNA, CDR2 YNFKEQ. This CDR3 contains 18 residues. The CDR3 sequence is CASSQGGVRIPSTDTQYF. CDR3 nucleotide sequence: TGTGCCAGCAGCCAGGGTGGGGTACGAATTCCTAGCACTGATACGCAGTATTTT.

The CDR3 bases are TGCAGCGCCATGATGGGGACAGGGGATGGAAACACCATATATTTT. Protein: CSAMMGTGDGNTIYF. The genes are TRBV29-1 and TRBJ1-3, with 10 bases matching TRBD1. The germline V gene has CDR1 SQVTM and CDR2 ANQGSEA. The junction had 9 bases not matched to a gene; V was cut back by 7 bases and J by 3 bases. This CDR3 is 15 amino acids long.

The rearrangement joins TRBV20-1 to TRBJ1-1; no definite D call. The length of the CDR3 is 13 residues. Germline V CDR1 and CDR2: DFQATT, SNEGSKA (reference sequence). V shed 3 bases and J shed 2 bases, with 10 bases lying between them. The CDR3 nucleotides read TGCAGTGCTAGTCCCGGGATTAACACTGAAGCTTTCTTT. Translated, it gives CSASPGINTEAFF.

This chain uses TRBV4-1 with TRBJ2-2; D unresolved. Trimming took off 0 bases at V and 5 bases at J, with 16 bases between the two ends. Germline CDR1 reads MGHRA; CDR2 reads YSYEKL. This CDR3 has 17 amino acids. The CDR3 sequence: CASSQEIPIWRTGELFF. CDR3 in DNA: TGCGCCAGCAGCCAAGAAATCCCAATCTGGCGGACCGGGGAGCTGTTTTTT.

This chain joins TRBV6-2 or TRBV6-3 and TRBJ1-2, with D tentatively TRBD1 (6 bases). CDR3 length: 15 amino acids. Germline V CDR1 and CDR2: MNHEY, SVGEGT. The V and J ends lost 6 bases and 4 bases respectively, with 18 bases between them. This CDR3 reads CASSPLWTDFYGYTF. CDR3 in DNA: TGTGCCAGCAGCCCGCTTTGGACAGACTTCTATGGCTACACCTTC.

The rearrangement joins TRBV7-9 to TRBJ2-3; a weak D match, TRBD1 (5 bases). Germline V lookup: CDR1 SEHNR, CDR2 FQNEAQ (reference sequence). Trimming left V 1 base short and J 0 bases short, with 11 bases between. The CDR3 runs 16 residues. CDR3 loop: CASSLVWSGSTDTQYF. In DNA, the CDR3 is TGTGCCAGCAGCTTAGTATGGTCAGGGAGCACAGATACGCAGTATTTT.

This chain joins TRBV4-3 and TRBJ2-1; D call uncertain. The CDR3 has 14 amino acids. V was cut by 0 bases and J by 9 bases, with 12 bases left in between. Germline V gene data show CDR1 as LGHNA and CDR2 as YSLEER. CDR3 coding DNA: TGCGCCAGCAGCCAAGATAACAGCCCCGGTGAGCAGTTCTTC. This gives the protein CASSQDNSPGEQFF.

The V and J genes are TRBV11-3 and TRBJ2-1; D possibly corresponds to TRBD2 (6 bases). V dropped 5 bases and J dropped 2 bases, with 16 bases sitting between them. The CDR3 consists of 16 residues. Germline V gene lookup returns CDR1 SGHNT and CDR2 YENEEA. The CDR3 DNA follows: TGTGCCAGCAGCCTCTTTGGCGGGGACGCCTACAATGAGCAGTTCTTC. Amino acids: CASSLFGGDAYNEQFF.

This rearrangement joins TRBV3-1 (or the pseudogene TRBV3-2) to TRBJ2-7, with 9 bases aligning to TRBD2. V shed 3 bases, J shed 3 bases, and the junction held 6 bases outside the gene matches. Germline V CDR1 and CDR2: LGHDT, YNNKEL (reference sequence). The CDR3 is 15 residues long. This CDR3 reads CASSQGASGVYEQYF. CDR3 in DNA: TGTGCCAGCAGCCAGGGGGCTAGCGGGGTCTACGAGCAGTACTTC.

The chain links TRBV7-9 to TRBJ2-3, with TRBD1 matching 7 bases. The CDR3 is 17 residues long. The V and J ends lost 2 bases and 0 bases, in that order; junction bases with no gene match: 8. Germline assignment: CDR1 SEHNR and CDR2 FQNEAQ (reference sequence). Written as DNA, the CDR3 is TGTGCCAGCAGCTTATGGGACAGCCGCGCTAGCACAGATACGCAGTATTTT. Protein sequence: CASSLWDSRASTDTQYF.

This chain connects TRBV5-5 to TRBJ2-1; D is perhaps TRBD2 (5 bases). This CDR3 has 15 amino acids. CDR1 SGHKS and CDR2 YYEKEE come from the germline V gene (reference sequence). Deletions cut 0 bases from V and 2 bases from J, with 9 bases between. The CDR3 nucleotides are TGTGCCAGCAGCTTGGGACGGGATGCCTACAATGAGCAGTTCTTC. Amino acid sequence: CASSLGRDAYNEQFF. The full variable domain, rest sourced from reference TRBV5-5 and TRBJ2-1, is DAGVTQSPTHLIKTRGQQVTLRCSPISGHKSVSWYQQVLGQGPQFIFQYYEKEERGRGNFPDRFSARQFPNYSSELNVNALLLGDSALYLCASSLGRDAYNEQFFGPGTRLTVL.

This clone was found a few times. The rearrangement joins TRBV30 to TRBJ1-1, with D uncertain. V shed 0 bases and J shed 6 bases, with 17 bases lying between them. The germline V gene encodes CDR1 GTSNPN and CDR2 SVGIG (reference sequence). CDR3 length: 15 amino acids. The CDR3 protein is CAWSVPGRPGAEAFF. The CDR3 DNA reads as TGTGCCTGGAGTGTACCTGGACGGCCGGGAGCTGAAGCTTTCTTT. Looking up the rest from reference TRBV30 and TRBJ1-1 gives the full variable domain: SQTIHQWPATLVQPVGSPLSLECTVEGTSNPNLYWYRQAAGRGLQLLFYSVGIGQISSEVPQNLSASRPQDRQFILSSKKLLLSDSGFYLCAWSVPGRPGAEAFFGQGTRLTVV.

This chain joins TRBV7-2 and TRBJ2-1; 12 nucleotides align to TRBD2. This CDR3 spans 16 amino acids. The germline V gene has CDR1 SGHTA and CDR2 FQGNSA. The J segment lost 7 bases and the V segment lost 4 bases, leaving 8 bases of the junction unmatched. For the CDR3, the DNA is TGTGCCAGCAGCTCCCTAGCGGGGGGGGGTAAGAATGAGCAGTTCTTC. Protein: CASSSLAGGGKNEQFF.

The genes are TRBV4-2 and TRBJ1-4; TRBD1 is a possible D gene (5 bases). Germline values: CDR1 LGHNA, CDR2 YNFKEQ. Trimming removed 1 base from V and 7 bases from J, with 13 bases in between. This CDR3 contains 15 residues. CDR3 amino acids: CASSQGILGGEKLFF. The CDR3 DNA is TGTGCCAGCAGCCAAGGTATCCTCGGGGGTGAAAAACTGTTTTTT.

The chain couples TRBV18 to TRBJ1-1; D is unclear. Per the germline V gene, CDR1 is KGHSH and CDR2 is LQKENI. Trimming took off 3 bases at V and 4 bases at J, with 21 bases between the two ends. The CDR3 covers 17 residues. CDR3 loop: CASSPPDIGFSGTEAFF. DNA for the CDR3: TGTGCCAGCTCACCGCCGGATATCGGTTTTAGCGGCACTGAAGCTTTCTTT. Full variable domain (missing parts from reference TRBV18 and TRBJ1-1): NAGVMQNPRHLVRRRGQEARLRCSPMKGHSHVYWYRQLPEEGLKFMVYLQKENIIDESGMPKERFSAEFPKEGPSILRIQQVVRGDSAAYFCASSPPDIGFSGTEAFFGQGTRLTVV.